This T cell receptor beta chain appears in the sequencing data of a study of shared clonotypes between healthy human individuals. Concerning this clone itself: Its antigen is unidentified.

Some clones are missing from TCRdb's copy, which holds only in-frame ones; the method was immunoSEQ multiplex PCR. In the table there are some 1,900,000 clones, less than 95% of which are singletons. V lost 2 bases to trimming and J lost 4 bases, with 7 bases between them. Germline V gene sequence: CDR1 SGHRS, CDR2 YFSETQ. CDR3 length equals 13 residues. CD45RO-negative, CCR7-selected cells formed the naive CD8 fraction, which excluded terminally differentiated effector memory CD45RA+ cells. Notes on the study in general: Among four donors, approximately 5% of naive CD4 clonotypes were found in common. Estimated richness was generally greater in naive than memory subsets. Generation of non-shared clonotypes was less probable than generation of clonotypes shared by all four donors. A small donor pool kept down the genetic and exposure-history diversity that was represented.

The chain employs TRBV5-1 and TRBJ1-5; D remains unclear. The sequencing input was naive CD8+ T cells sorted from blood. The sequence came from a man younger than 35 in good health. CDR3 in amino acids: CASSFGQNQPQHF. The CDR3 DNA reads TGCGCCAGCAGCTTTGGGCAGAATCAGCCCCAGCATTTT.